The 21 T cell receptor beta chains presented below share a single source sample, sequenced in a study of T cell responses to AZD1222 COVID-19 vaccine. The method was immunoSEQ multiplex PCR; TCRdb's version includes in-frame clones alone and lacks a portion of them. The table includes 110,000 to 150,000 clones, 90% to 95% detected once. The source was peripheral blood, collected after recovery from COVID-19. These receptors came from an adult who had recovered from COVID-19.

The rearrangement uses TRBV19 and TRBJ2-1; 7 bases are shared with TRBD2. Germline V gene sequence: CDR1 LNHDA, CDR2 SQIVND (reference sequence). The V segment lost 9 bases and the J segment 0 bases; nucleotides outside the gene matches: 5. The CDR3 contains 14 residues. This CDR3 is CASGAGNSYNEQFF. In DNA form, the CDR3 reads TGTGCCAGCGGAGCGGGGAACTCCTACAATGAGCAGTTCTTC.

The rearrangement joins TRBV28 to TRBJ2-3; D possibly corresponds to TRBD2 (6 bases). V gave up 3 bases and J gave up 1 base, with 14 bases separating them. The V gene's germline CDR1 is MDHEN and CDR2 SYDVKM. This CDR3 has 16 residues. CDR3 sequence: CASSFSREWGTDTQYF. The CDR3 coding sequence is TGTGCCAGCAGTTTCAGCCGGGAGTGGGGCACAGATACGCAGTATTTT.

V and J are TRBV29-1 and TRBJ2-7, with TRBD2 matching over 8 bases. The V gene end was trimmed by 0 bases and the J gene end by 6 bases; junction bases not matched to a gene: 10. CDR3 length equals 15 residues. Germline V CDR1 and CDR2: SQVTM, ANQGSEA. The CDR3 nucleotides are TGCAGCGTTGAAGACCCAGCGGGAGTCTTCGGCGAGCAGTACTTC. Its translation is CSVEDPAGVFGEQYF.

This clone was seen only once. V is TRBV19 and J is TRBJ2-1; 11 nucleotides match TRBD2. CDR1 and CDR2 (germline): LNHDA, SQIVND (reference sequence). V lost 4 bases and J lost 4; bases outside the gene matches: 6. This CDR3 spans 16 amino acids. The CDR3 reads CASSRGTSGRYNEQFF. The CDR3 DNA is TGTGCCAGTAGTAGGGGGACTAGCGGTCGTTACAATGAGCAGTTCTTC.

The chain is built from TRBV30 and TRBJ1-4; TRBD1 aligns across 10 bases. Trimming removed 4 bases from V and 12 bases from J; junction bases left unmatched: 5. The CDR3 covers 12 residues. CDR1 and CDR2 from the germline V gene are GTSNPN and SVGIG (reference sequence). Here the CDR3 DNA reads TGTGCCTGGACCCCGGGACAGGGGCAACTGTTTTTT. This translates into CAWTPGQGQLFF.

There are a few counts of this clone. V is TRBV5-5 and J is TRBJ2-7; the match to TRBD1 covers 7 bases. V shed 1 base and J 2 bases; nucleotides not matched to a gene: 3. The CDR3 is 14 residues long. Germline values: CDR1 SGHKS, CDR2 YYEKEE (reference sequence). CDR3 sequence: CASSLFQGAYEQYF. In DNA form, the CDR3 reads TGTGCCAGCAGCTTGTTCCAGGGGGCCTACGAGCAGTACTTC.

CDR3 in amino acids: CASSPAPTRTAALEAFF. In DNA, the CDR3 is TGTGCCAGCTCACCTGCCCCCACAAGGACAGCTGCTCTTGAAGCTTTCTTT. V and J are TRBV9 and TRBJ1-1; a weak D match, TRBD1 (6 bases). V was pared by 7 bases and J by 7 bases, with 29 bases between. Per the germline V gene, CDR1 is SGDLS and CDR2 is YYNGEE. CDR3 length: 17 residues.

This clone showed up just once. The chain combines TRBV9 with TRBJ2-2, with a possible D match to TRBD2 (6 bases). The CDR3 has 14 residues. The V and J ends lost 0 bases and 5 bases respectively, with 8 bases between them. Germline V gene lookup returns CDR1 SGDLS and CDR2 YYNGEE. CDR3 nucleotides: TGTGCCAGCAGCGTAGATAGCGGAACCGGGGAGCTGTTTTTT. Residues: CASSVDSGTGELFF.

The V call is TRBV4-1, the J call TRBJ2-7, with D uncertain. The V end was cut by 0 bases, the J end by 3 bases, with 6 bases between. CDR1 is MGHRA and CDR2 is YSYEKL in the germline V gene. The length of the CDR3 is 13 residues. CDR3 in amino acids: CASSQENLYEQYF. Here the CDR3 DNA reads TGCGCCAGCAGCCAAGAAAACCTCTACGAGCAGTACTTC.

This clone was found once. V and J are TRBV7-3 and TRBJ1-1; D is ambiguous. The CDR3 covers 14 residues. Germline loops: CDR1 SGHTA, CDR2 FQGTGA. V shed 0 bases and J shed 1 base, with 6 bases lying between them. CDR3 region: CASSLTGRNTEAFF. CDR3 coding DNA: TGTGCCAGCAGCTTAACTGGGAGGAACACTGAAGCTTTCTTT. The full variable domain, rest sourced from reference TRBV7-3 and TRBJ1-1, is GAGVSQTPSNKVTEKGKYVELRCDPISGHTALYWYRQSLGQGPEFLIYFQGTGAADDSGLPNDRFFAVRPEGSVSTLKIQRTERGDSAVYLCASSLTGRNTEAFFGQGTRLTVV.

The chain is built from TRBV6-5 and TRBJ2-1; 10 bases align to TRBD2. The V segment lost 4 bases and the J segment 9 bases; nucleotides outside the gene matches: 6. Germline loops: CDR1 MNHEY, CDR2 SVGAGI. This CDR3 spans 14 amino acids. The CDR3 region has the DNA TGTGCCAGCAGTTTGAGTAGCGGGAGGACTGAGCAGTTCTTC. It specifies CASSLSSGRTEQFF.

The chain carries TRBV6-6 and TRBJ1-4, with 7 bases lining up with TRBD1. V dropped 7 bases and J dropped 4; count of bases not matched to a gene: 3. CDR3 length: 13 amino acids. CDR1 and CDR2 from the germline V gene are MNHNY and SVGAGI (reference sequence). The CDR3 nucleotides are TGTGCCAGCAATCGACAGGGTAATGAAAAACTGTTTTTT. Amino acids: CASNRQGNEKLFF.

This chain joins TRBV7-6 and TRBJ2-4; TRBD1 matches at 11 bases. Unmatched junction bases numbered 9, after V lost 5 bases and J lost 9 bases. This CDR3 region has 15 residues. The germline gives CDR1 SGHVS, CDR2 FNYEAQ. CDR3 in amino acids: CASSPGTGGYGIQYF. The CDR3 nucleotides read TGTGCCAGCAGCCCTGGGACAGGGGGTTATGGCATTCAGTACTTC.

This chain links TRBV2 with TRBJ1-6, with D perhaps TRBD1 (5 bases). This CDR3 is built from 17 residues. From germline, CDR1 is SNHLY and CDR2 FYNNEI. V was cut by 1 base and J by 5 bases, with 15 bases left in between. CDR3 loop: CASSEGRPTADNSPLHF. The CDR3 DNA follows: TGTGCCAGCAGTGAAGGAAGGCCGACAGCCGATAATTCACCCCTCCACTTT.

The chain combines TRBV10-3 with TRBJ1-5; D is ambiguous. The CDR3 loop spans 11 amino acids. V dropped 6 bases and J dropped 5 bases, with 5 bases sitting between them. Germline V gene sequence: CDR1 ENHRY, CDR2 SYGVKD. CDR3 in amino acids: CAIRADQPQHF. CDR3 coding DNA: TGTGCCATCAGGGCCGATCAGCCCCAGCATTTT.

V usage is TRBV20-1 and J usage is TRBJ1-6, with no clear D. V was trimmed by 3 bases and J by 8 bases, leaving 11 bases between them. The germline V gene encodes CDR1 DFQATT and CDR2 SNEGSKA (reference sequence). This CDR3 region has 13 residues. This chain's CDR3 is CSASSDSYSPLHF. CDR3 nucleotide sequence: TGCAGTGCTAGTTCGGACTCTTATTCACCCCTCCACTTT.

Concerning this clone: Other DNA variants within this sample encode the same CDR3. The rearrangement links TRBV5-1 to TRBJ2-3; TRBD2 matches 8 bases. Germline-derived CDR1 and CDR2 are SGHRS and YFSETQ. This CDR3 spans 14 amino acids. V lost 2 bases and J lost 3; bases outside the gene matches: 2. CDR3 sequence (DNA): TGCGCCAGCAGCTTCGGACTAGCAACAGATACGCAGTATTTT. It yields the protein CASSFGLATDTQYF.

This chain connects TRBV7-8 to TRBJ1-5, with D perhaps TRBD1 (5 bases). Per germline, CDR1 SGHVS and CDR2 FQNEAQ. The CDR3 loop spans 13 amino acids. V was trimmed by 4 bases and J by 10 bases, leaving 14 bases between them. CDR3 protein: CASSYDGDGPQHF. The CDR3 nucleotides are TGTGCCAGCAGCTACGACGGGGACGGACCCCAGCATTTT.

The J gene is TRBJ2-7, the V gene TRBV12-3 or TRBV12-4, with TRBD1 identical over 7 bases. With V trimmed by 7 bases and J by 0 bases, 3 bases remained unmatched. The CDR3 has 13 residues. This CDR3 is CASTGGSSYEQYF. The CDR3 region has the DNA TGTGCCAGCACAGGGGGTAGCTCCTACGAGCAGTACTTC.

The CDR3 here is CASSLGDRRLSGNTIYF. In DNA form, the CDR3 reads TGTGCCAGCAGCTTAGGTGATAGGCGGCTCTCTGGAAACACCATATATTTT. This chain uses TRBV5-6 with TRBJ1-3; no clear D gene. The germline gives CDR1 SGHDT, CDR2 YYEEEE. The CDR3 sequence is 17 residues long. Trimming removed 2 bases from V and 0 bases from J, with 15 bases in between.

This clone showed up just once. J is TRBJ1-2 and V is TRBV30; no firm D call. The CDR3 covers 11 residues. Trimming took 4 bases from V and 4 from J, leaving 7 bases between them. From germline, CDR1 is GTSNPN and CDR2 SVGIG (reference sequence). The CDR3 DNA reads TGTGCCTGGACGTTCGGCTATGGCTACACCTTC. Its protein product is CAWTFGYGYTF.